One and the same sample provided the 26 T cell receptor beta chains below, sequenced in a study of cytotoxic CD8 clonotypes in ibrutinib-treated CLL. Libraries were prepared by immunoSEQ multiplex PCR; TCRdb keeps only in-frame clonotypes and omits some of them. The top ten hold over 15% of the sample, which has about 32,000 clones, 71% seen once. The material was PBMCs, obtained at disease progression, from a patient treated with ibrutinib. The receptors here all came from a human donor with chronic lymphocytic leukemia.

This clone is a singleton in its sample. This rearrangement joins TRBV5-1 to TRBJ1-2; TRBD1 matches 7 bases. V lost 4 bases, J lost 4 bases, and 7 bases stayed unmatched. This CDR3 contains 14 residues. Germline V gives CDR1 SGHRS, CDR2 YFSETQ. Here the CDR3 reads CASSTSTGTYGYTF. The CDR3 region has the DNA TGCGCCAGCAGCACCTCGACAGGGACCTATGGCTACACCTTC.

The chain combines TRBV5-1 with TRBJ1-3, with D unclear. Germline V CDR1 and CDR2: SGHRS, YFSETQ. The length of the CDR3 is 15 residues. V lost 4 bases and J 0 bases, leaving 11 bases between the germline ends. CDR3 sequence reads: CASSLDGNSGNTIYF. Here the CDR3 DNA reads TGCGCCAGCAGCCTTGACGGGAACTCTGGAAACACCATATATTTT.

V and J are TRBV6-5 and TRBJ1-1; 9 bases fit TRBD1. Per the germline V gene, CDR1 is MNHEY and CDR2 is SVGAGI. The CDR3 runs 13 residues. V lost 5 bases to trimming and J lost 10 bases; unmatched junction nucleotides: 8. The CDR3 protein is CASSPTGGYGAFF. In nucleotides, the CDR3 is TGTGCCAGCAGTCCGACAGGGGGGTATGGAGCTTTCTTT.

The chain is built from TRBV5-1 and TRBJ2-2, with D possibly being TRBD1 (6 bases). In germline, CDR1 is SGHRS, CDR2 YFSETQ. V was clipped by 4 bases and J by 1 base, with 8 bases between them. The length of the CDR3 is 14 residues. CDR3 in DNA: TGCGCCAGCAGCCCGGGACAGAACACCGGGGAGCTGTTTTTT. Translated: CASSPGQNTGELFF.

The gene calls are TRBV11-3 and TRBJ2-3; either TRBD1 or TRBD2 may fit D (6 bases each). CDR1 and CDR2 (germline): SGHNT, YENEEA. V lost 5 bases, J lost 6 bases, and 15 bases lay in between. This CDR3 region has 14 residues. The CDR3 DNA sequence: TGTGCCAGCAGCACAGGGACTCGTGGGGATACGCAGTATTTT. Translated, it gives CASSTGTRGDTQYF. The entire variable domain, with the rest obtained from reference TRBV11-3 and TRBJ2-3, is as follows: EAGVVQSPRYKIIEKKQPVAFWCNPISGHNTLYWYLQNLGQGPELLIRYENEEAVDDSQLPKDRFSAERLKGVDSTLKIQPAELGDSAVYLCASSTGTRGDTQYFGPGTRLTVL.

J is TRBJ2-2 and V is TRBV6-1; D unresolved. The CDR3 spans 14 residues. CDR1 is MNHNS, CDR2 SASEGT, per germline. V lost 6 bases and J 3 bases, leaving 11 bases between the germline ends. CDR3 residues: CASRIYTDTGELFF. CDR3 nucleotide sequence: TGTGCCAGCAGAATCTACACGGACACCGGGGAGCTGTTTTTT.

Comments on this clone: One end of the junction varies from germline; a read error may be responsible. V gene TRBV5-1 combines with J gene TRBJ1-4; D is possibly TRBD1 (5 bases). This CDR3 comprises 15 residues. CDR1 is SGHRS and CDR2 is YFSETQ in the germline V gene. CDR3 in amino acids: CASSLAGGPKEKLFF. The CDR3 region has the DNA TGCGCCAGCAGCTTGGCTGGGGGACCTAAGGAAAAACTGTTTTTT.

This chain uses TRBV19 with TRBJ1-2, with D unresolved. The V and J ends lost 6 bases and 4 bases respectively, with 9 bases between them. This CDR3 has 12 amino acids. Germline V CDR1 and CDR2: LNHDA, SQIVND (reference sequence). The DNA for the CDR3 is TGTGCCAGTAGCGCTCGGGTCTATGGCTACACCTTC. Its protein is CASSARVYGYTF.

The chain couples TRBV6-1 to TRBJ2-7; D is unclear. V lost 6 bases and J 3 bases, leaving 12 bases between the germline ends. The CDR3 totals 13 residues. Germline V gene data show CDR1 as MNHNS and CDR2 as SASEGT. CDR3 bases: TGTGCCAGCAGGAACACAGTAGGCTACGAGCAGTACTTC. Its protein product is CASRNTVGYEQYF.

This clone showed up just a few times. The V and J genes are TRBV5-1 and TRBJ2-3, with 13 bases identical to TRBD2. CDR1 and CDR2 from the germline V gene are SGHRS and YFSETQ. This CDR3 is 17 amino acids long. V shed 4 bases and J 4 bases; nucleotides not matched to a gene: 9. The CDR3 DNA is TGCGCCAGCAGCACCGGGACTAGCGGGGTGAGAGCAGATACGCAGTATTTT. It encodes CASSTGTSGVRADTQYF.

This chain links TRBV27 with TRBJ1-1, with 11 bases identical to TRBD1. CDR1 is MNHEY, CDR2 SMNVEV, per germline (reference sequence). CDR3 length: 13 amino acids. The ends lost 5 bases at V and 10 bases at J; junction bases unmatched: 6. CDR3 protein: CASSLGQGARAFF. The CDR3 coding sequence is TGTGCCAGCAGTCTCGGACAGGGGGCGCGAGCTTTCTTT.

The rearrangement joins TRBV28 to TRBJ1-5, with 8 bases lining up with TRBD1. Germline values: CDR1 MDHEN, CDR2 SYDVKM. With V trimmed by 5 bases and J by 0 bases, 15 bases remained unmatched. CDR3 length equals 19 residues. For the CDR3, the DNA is TGTGCCAGCAGTCCATCCGGGTTTCGCGGGACAGGTAGCAATCAGCCCCAGCATTTT. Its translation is CASSPSGFRGTGSNQPQHF.

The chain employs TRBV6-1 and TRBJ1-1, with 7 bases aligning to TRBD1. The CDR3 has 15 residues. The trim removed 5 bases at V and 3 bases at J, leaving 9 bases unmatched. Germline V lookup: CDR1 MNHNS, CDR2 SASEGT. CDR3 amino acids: CASSTQGGVYTEAFF. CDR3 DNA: TGTGCCAGCAGTACTCAGGGGGGGGTCTACACTGAAGCTTTCTTT.

The CDR3 sequence is CASRGQARDTQYF. The CDR3 DNA sequence: TGTGCCAGCAGGGGACAGGCGAGAGATACGCAGTATTTT. The rearrangement joins TRBV6-5 to TRBJ2-3, with 8 bases matching TRBD1. V dropped 6 bases and J dropped 5; count of bases not matched to a gene: 4. Germline V lookup: CDR1 MNHEY, CDR2 SVGAGI. CDR3 length: 13 amino acids.

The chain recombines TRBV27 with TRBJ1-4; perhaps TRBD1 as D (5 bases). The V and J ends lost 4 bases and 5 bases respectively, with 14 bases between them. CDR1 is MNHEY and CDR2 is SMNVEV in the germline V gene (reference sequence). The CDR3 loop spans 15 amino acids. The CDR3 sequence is CASSSLGAVNEKLFF. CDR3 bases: TGTGCCAGCAGTTCCCTCGGGGCGGTCAATGAAAAACTGTTTTTT. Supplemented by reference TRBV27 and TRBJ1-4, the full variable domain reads EAQVTQNPRYLITVTGKKLTVTCSQNMNHEYMSWYRQDPGLGLRQIYYSMNVEVTDKGDVPEGYKVSRKEKRNFPLILESPSPNQTSLYFCASSSLGAVNEKLFFGSGTQLSVL.

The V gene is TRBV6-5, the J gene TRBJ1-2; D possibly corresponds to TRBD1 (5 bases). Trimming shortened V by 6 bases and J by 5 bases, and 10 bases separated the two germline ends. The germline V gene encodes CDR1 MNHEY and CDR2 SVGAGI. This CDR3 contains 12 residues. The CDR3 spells CASREPGYGYTF. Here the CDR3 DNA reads TGTGCCAGCAGGGAGCCAGGGTATGGCTACACCTTC.

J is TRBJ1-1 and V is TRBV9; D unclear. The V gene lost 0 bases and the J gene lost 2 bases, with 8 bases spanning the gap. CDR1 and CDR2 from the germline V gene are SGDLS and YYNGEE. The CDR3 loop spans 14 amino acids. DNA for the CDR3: TGTGCCAGCAGCGTAGCGGGGAGCAACACTGAAGCTTTCTTT. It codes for CASSVAGSNTEAFF.

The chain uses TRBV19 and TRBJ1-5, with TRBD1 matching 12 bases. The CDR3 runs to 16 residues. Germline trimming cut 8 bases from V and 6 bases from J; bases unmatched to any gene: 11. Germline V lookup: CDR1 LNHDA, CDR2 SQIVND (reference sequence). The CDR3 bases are TGTGCCAGTTCAAGCCGGGACAGGGGGCAAAGTCAGCCCCAGCATTTT. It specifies CASSSRDRGQSQPQHF.

The CDR3 here is CASRGGGESYNEQFF. CDR3 DNA sequence: TGTGCCAGCAGGGGGGGCGGCGAGTCCTACAATGAGCAGTTCTTC. This sequence joins TRBV6-5 and TRBJ2-1; possibly TRBD1 or TRBD2 for D (6 bases each). The V and J ends lost 6 bases and 1 base respectively, with 13 bases between them. This CDR3 comprises 15 residues. Germline assignment: CDR1 MNHEY and CDR2 SVGAGI.

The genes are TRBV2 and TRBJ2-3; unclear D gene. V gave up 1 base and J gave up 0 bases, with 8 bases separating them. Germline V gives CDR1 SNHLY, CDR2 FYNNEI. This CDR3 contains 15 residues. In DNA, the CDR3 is TGTGCCAGCAGTGAAGGCAGCCCCAGCACAGATACGCAGTATTTT. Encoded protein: CASSEGSPSTDTQYF.

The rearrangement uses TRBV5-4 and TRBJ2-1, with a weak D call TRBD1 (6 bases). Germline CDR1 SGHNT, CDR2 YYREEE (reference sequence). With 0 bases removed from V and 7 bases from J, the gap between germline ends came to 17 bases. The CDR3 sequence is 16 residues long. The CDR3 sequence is CASSLVPTGPQNEQFF. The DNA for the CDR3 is TGTGCCAGCAGCTTGGTTCCGACAGGCCCCCAGAATGAGCAGTTCTTC.

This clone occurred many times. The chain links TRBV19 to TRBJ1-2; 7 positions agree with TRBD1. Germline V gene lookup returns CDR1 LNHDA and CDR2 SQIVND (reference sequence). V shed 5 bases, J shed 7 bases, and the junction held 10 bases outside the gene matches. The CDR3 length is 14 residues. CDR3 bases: TGTGCCAGTAGTCGCGAAGGGGGCGCGGGTGGCTACACCTTC. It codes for CASSREGGAGGYTF.

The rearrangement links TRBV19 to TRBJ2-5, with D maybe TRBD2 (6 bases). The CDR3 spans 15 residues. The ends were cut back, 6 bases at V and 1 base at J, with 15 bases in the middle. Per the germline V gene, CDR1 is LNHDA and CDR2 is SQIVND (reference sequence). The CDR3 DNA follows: TGTGCCAGTAGGACCTCAGGAGGGGCCCAAGAGACCCAGTACTTC. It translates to CASRTSGGAQETQYF.

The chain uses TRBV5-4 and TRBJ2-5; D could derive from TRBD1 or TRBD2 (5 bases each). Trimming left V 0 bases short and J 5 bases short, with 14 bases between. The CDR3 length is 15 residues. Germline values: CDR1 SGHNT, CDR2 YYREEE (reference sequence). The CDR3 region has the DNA TGTGCCAGCAGCTTGGGGGGACCGGGATGGGAGACCCAGTACTTC. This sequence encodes CASSLGGPGWETQYF. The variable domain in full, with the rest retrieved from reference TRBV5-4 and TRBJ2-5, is ETGVTQSPTHLIKTRGQQVTLRCSSQSGHNTVSWYQQALGQGPQFIFQYYREEENGRGNFPPRFSGLQFPNYSSELNVNALELDDSALYLCASSLGGPGWETQYFGPGTRLLVL.

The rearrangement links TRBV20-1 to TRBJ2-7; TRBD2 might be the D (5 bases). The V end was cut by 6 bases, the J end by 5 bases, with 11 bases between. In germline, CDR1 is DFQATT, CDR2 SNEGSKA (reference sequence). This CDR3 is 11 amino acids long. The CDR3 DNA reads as TGCAGTGCGAGACGGGAAAACGAGCAGTACTTC. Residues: CSARRENEQYF.

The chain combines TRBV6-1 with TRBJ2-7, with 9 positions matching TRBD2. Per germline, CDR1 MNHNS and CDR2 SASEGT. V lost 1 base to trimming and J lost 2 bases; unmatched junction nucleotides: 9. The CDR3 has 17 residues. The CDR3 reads CASSEGPGGGGAYEQYF. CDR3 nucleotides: TGTGCCAGCAGTGAAGGCCCTGGGGGCGGGGGGGCCTACGAGCAGTACTTC.